This T cell receptor (beta chain) is drawn from a study of T cell responses to AZD1222 COVID-19 vaccine. Study overall: Second-dose schedules of about 4 or about 12 weeks were combined.

Whole-study findings and limits: The donors showed a predominance of white British ancestry and of females, with possible underestimation of clonal diversity. The breadth and depth of Spike-specific TCRs increased once two AZD1222 doses had been given. Every sample of the repertoires postdated the peak T cell response.

As concerns this clone: Its antigen is not identified.

Germline V lookup: CDR1 LNHDA, CDR2 SQIVND (reference sequence). This CDR3 has 13 amino acids. Trimming took 8 bases from V and 4 from J, leaving 9 bases between them. Profiled with immunoSEQ multiplex PCR; TCRdb holds only in-frame clones, not every one. There are about 100,000 clones in the sample; about 86% occur only once, and about 3% lies in the top ten. The sample consisted of peripheral blood, taken on day 0 of AZD1222 vaccination. The chain uses TRBV19 and TRBJ1-6; possibly TRBD1 for D (5 bases). The TCR was taken from an adult in good health. The CDR3 DNA is TGTGCCAGTCGTAAGGGGTATAATTCACCCCTCCACTTT. The encoded protein is CASRKGYNSPLHF.